This passage covers 20 T cell receptor beta chains from one sample sequenced in a study of vaccination effects on CD4 cells after COVID-19. Measured with immunoSEQ multiplex PCR; TCRdb has only the in-frame clones, and not every one. The sample lists some 77,000 clones, around three quarters occurring once. Their target antigens are unknown. Sequencing was preceded by expansion of antigen-specific CD4+ T cells with viral peptide pools in the ViraFEST assay. At the end of 9 to 11 days of culture, CD4+ T cells were isolated. In the vaccine recipients, nucleocapsid antibodies were negative and there was no prior SARS-CoV-2 infection. Sequenced material: CD4+ T cells from PBMCs cultured with HCoV-OC43 spike peptides, taken before COVID-19 vaccination. Subset given: HCoV-OC43 spike overlapping peptide pool stimulation. Receptors originate from a human donor who received a COVID-19 vaccine.

The CDR3 is CASSQGFEGIGNTIYF. CDR3 nucleotide sequence: TGCGCCAGCAGCCAAGGGTTTGAGGGTATCGGAAACACCATATATTTT. The gene calls are TRBV4-1 and TRBJ1-3, with D unresolved. The CDR3 sequence is 16 residues long. Germline assignment: CDR1 MGHRA and CDR2 YSYEKL. Trimming removed 1 base from V and 4 bases from J, with 14 bases in between.

This sequence joins TRBV18 and TRBJ2-7; D gene unclear. The CDR3 is 13 amino acids. The germline CDR1 and CDR2 sequences are KGHSH and LQKENI. Trimming removed 3 bases at V and 3 bases at J, with 9 bases between. In DNA form, the CDR3 reads TGTGCCAGCTCACCTGCAGGAATCTACGAGCAGTACGTC. This sequence encodes CASSPAGIYEQYV.

The rearrangement joins TRBV12-5 to TRBJ1-3, with no clear D. The CDR3 sequence is 13 residues long. The V end was cut by 0 bases, the J end by 4 bases, with 4 bases between. The V gene's germline CDR1 is LGHNT and CDR2 FRNRAP. CDR3: CASGLVEGNTIYF. In DNA, the CDR3 is TGTGCTAGTGGTTTGGTAGAGGGAAACACCATATATTTT.

This clone turned up a few times. The chain combines TRBV3-1 (or the pseudogene TRBV3-2) with TRBJ1-2; TRBD1 might be the D (6 bases). Germline V gene data show CDR1 as LGHDT and CDR2 as YNNKEL (reference sequence). The length of the CDR3 is 16 residues. Trimming removed 0 bases from V and 0 bases from J, with 11 bases in between. The CDR3 sequence is CASSQDMGASNYGYTF. CDR3 coding DNA: TGTGCCAGCAGCCAAGATATGGGGGCCTCTAACTATGGCTACACCTTC.

The V call is TRBV2, the J call TRBJ2-5, with D tentatively TRBD1 or TRBD2 (5 bases each). The CDR3 is 14 amino acids. Germline V gene sequence: CDR1 SNHLY, CDR2 FYNNEI. V lost 8 bases, J lost 2 bases, and 15 bases lay in between. The CDR3 region is CASERGRGQETQYF. The CDR3 DNA reads TGTGCCAGCGAGAGGGGCCGGGGTCAAGAGACCCAGTACTTC.

J is TRBJ2-2 and V is TRBV6-5, with 7 positions matching TRBD1. The CDR3 runs 12 residues. Germline V lookup: CDR1 MNHEY, CDR2 SVGAGI. V gave up 10 bases and J gave up 4 bases; unmatched junction bases: 3. This chain's CDR3 is CATGQSTGELFF. In DNA form, the CDR3 reads TGTGCCACGGGACAGAGCACCGGGGAGCTGTTTTTT.

Only a few counts were recorded for this clone. J is TRBJ1-1 and V is TRBV5-1; 9 nucleotides line up with TRBD1. Germline-derived CDR1 and CDR2 are SGHRS and YFSETQ. The J segment lost 3 bases and the V segment lost 5 bases, leaving 5 bases of the junction unmatched. This CDR3 has 14 residues. The chain's CDR3 is CASSDRGVDTEAFF. Here the CDR3 DNA reads TGCGCCAGCAGTGACAGGGGGGTCGACACTGAAGCTTTCTTT.

The chain combines TRBV15 with TRBJ2-3; D may match TRBD1 or TRBD2 (5 bases each). CDR3 size: 17 residues. Germline V gene lookup returns CDR1 LNHNV and CDR2 YYDKDF (reference sequence). Trimming cost V 0 bases and J 5 bases, with 18 bases left between them. CDR3 sequence reads: CATSRDLGTGGRDTQYF. Written as DNA, the CDR3 is TGTGCCACCAGCAGAGATCTAGGAACAGGAGGAAGAGATACGCAGTATTTT.

The rearrangement uses TRBV10-1 and TRBJ2-3, with 9 bases that match TRBD2. Per the germline V gene, CDR1 is WNHNN and CDR2 is SYGVQD (reference sequence). With 3 bases clipped from V and 3 bases from J, the junction kept 1 base outside the gene matches. The CDR3 length is 14 residues. The CDR3, as DNA: TGCGCCAGCAGTGATGCGGGGGGGACAGATACGCAGTATTTT. Its protein product is CASSDAGGTDTQYF.

The chain joins TRBV24-1 to TRBJ2-2; 8 bases map to TRBD1. The germline gives CDR1 KGHDR, CDR2 SFDVKD. The CDR3 is 17 amino acids. V lost 4 bases, J lost 1 base, and 7 bases stayed unmatched. CDR3 coding DNA: TGTGCCACCAGTGAGTCCCCAGGGGGCCTGAACACCGGGGAGCTGTTTTTT. It yields the protein CATSESPGGLNTGELFF.

The V call is TRBV21-1, the J call TRBJ2-3; the table's D call, TRBD1, has no DNA check behind it. TRBV21-1 is reported as a pseudogene. The CDR3 consists of 15 residues. The CDR3 loop reads CASSKGGPNTDTQYF. The CDR3 DNA is TGTGCCAGCAGCAAAGGGGGGCCAAACACAGATACGCAGTATTTT.

The rearrangement uses TRBV9 and TRBJ1-1; D may be TRBD1 (5 bases). CDR1 is SGDLS, CDR2 YYNGEE, per germline. The CDR3 sequence is 15 residues long. Trimming shortened V by 0 bases and J by 2 bases, and 11 bases separated the two germline ends. The CDR3 nucleotides are TGTGCCAGCAGCGTAGGGGGACGGCATAACACTGAAGCTTTCTTT. It encodes CASSVGGRHNTEAFF.

The sample holds a few counts of this clone. The rearrangement links TRBV13 to TRBJ2-7; possible D gene TRBD1, 6 bases. V was clipped by 5 bases and J by 3 bases, with 8 bases between them. CDR1 is PRHDT, CDR2 FYEKMQ, per germline (reference sequence). The CDR3 is 12 amino acids. The CDR3 DNA follows: TGTGCCAGCAGCGTGACAGGCTACGAGCAGTACGTC. Translating it yields CASSVTGYEQYV.

This clone was recorded a few times. The gene calls are TRBV28 and TRBJ1-2; D not resolved. The CDR3 totals 16 residues. Deletions cut 4 bases from V and 4 bases from J, with 19 bases between. Germline V gives CDR1 MDHEN, CDR2 SYDVKM. This chain's CDR3 is CASSSAAGESSYGYTF. The DNA for the CDR3 is TGTGCCAGCAGTTCGGCGGCCGGGGAATCGAGCTATGGCTACACCTTC.

The chain has TRBV5-1 and TRBJ2-2, with D tentatively TRBD2 (5 bases). Germline V CDR1 and CDR2: SGHRS, YFSETQ. V shed 0 bases and J shed 2 bases, with 8 bases lying between them. The CDR3 sequence is 15 residues long. The CDR3 coding sequence is TGCGCCAGCAGCTTGGCGGGAAGCAACACCGGGGAGCTGTTTTTT. Translating gives CASSLAGSNTGELFF.

The chain is built from TRBV7-9 and TRBJ2-5; 8 bases map to TRBD2. Germline lookup yields CDR1 SEHNR and CDR2 FQNEAQ (reference sequence). CDR3 size: 14 residues. Trimming cost V 3 bases and J 6 bases; bases outside gene matches: 6. The CDR3 protein is CASSLERGLKTQYF. The CDR3 nucleotides are TGTGCCAGCAGCTTGGAGCGGGGGTTGAAGACCCAGTACTTC.

The CDR3 loop is CASRLETGNQPQHF. CDR3 sequence (DNA): TGTGCCAGCAGACTGGAAACAGGGAACCAGCCCCAGCATTTT. The chain recombines TRBV28 with TRBJ1-5; a possible D gene is TRBD1 (6 bases). The CDR3 runs 14 residues. CDR1 and CDR2 (germline): MDHEN, SYDVKM. The V end was cut by 6 bases, the J end by 7 bases, with 16 bases between.

The sample holds one count of this clone. The CDR3 sequence: CASSSGTGELFF. The CDR3 DNA sequence: TGTGCCAGTAGTAGTGGCACCGGGGAGCTGTTTTTT. The chain has TRBV19 and TRBJ2-2; D uncertain. Germline assignment: CDR1 LNHDA and CDR2 SQIVND (reference sequence). The V end lost 4 bases, the J end lost 4 bases, and 4 bases lay between the germline ends. The CDR3 covers 12 residues.

J is TRBJ2-7 and V is TRBV28, with D maybe TRBD2 (6 bases). V was cut by 8 bases and J by 4 bases, with 9 bases left in between. Germline V lookup: CDR1 MDHEN, CDR2 SYDVKM. CDR3 length: 11 residues. The CDR3 sequence: CASGGRYEQYV. The CDR3 DNA reads TGTGCCAGCGGGGGGAGATACGAGCAGTACGTC.

The V call is TRBV2, the J call TRBJ1-2, with a possible D match to TRBD1 (6 bases). Deletions cut 6 bases from V and 8 bases from J, with 19 bases between. The CDR3 length is 14 residues. CDR1 is SNHLY, CDR2 FYNNEI, per germline. CDR3 loop: CASSEQGRGGGYTF. The CDR3 DNA is TGTGCCAGCAGCGAACAGGGAAGGGGAGGCGGCTACACCTTC. The full variable domain, with the rest looked up from reference TRBV2 and TRBJ1-2, is EPEVTQTPSHQVTQMGQEVILRCVPISNHLYFYWYRQILGQKVEFLVSFYNNEISEKSEIFDDQFSVERPDGSNFTLKIRSTKLEDSAMYFCASSEQGRGGGYTFGSGTRLTVV.